What follows describes a single T cell receptor (beta chain). This entry comes from a study of T-cell reconstitution after alpha-beta-depleted transplantation in children. Preparation of the TCRbeta library was carried out with unique molecular identifiers. TCRdb itself ran the PCR reads through MiXCR, one entry per CDR3 protein. The sample lists around 45,000 distinct CDR3 sequences, around 50% occurring once. J was trimmed by 2 bases and V by 0 bases; bases with no gene match: 2. Per germline, CDR1 SGDLS and CDR2 YYNGEE. The CDR3 length is 15 residues. Sample: peripheral blood, taken before TCRalphabeta/CD19-depleted stem cell transplant. This sequence joins TRBV9 and TRBJ2-3, with 8 bases matching TRBD2. This TCR came from a boy in the first two years of life with SCID, due to receive a stem cell transplant. The CDR3 loop reads CASSVAAGDTDTQYF. In nucleotides, the CDR3 is TGTGCCAGCAGCGTAGCAGCGGGGGACACAGATACGCAGTATTTT. Together with reference TRBV9 and TRBJ2-3, the CDR3 gives the full variable domain: DSGVTQTPKHLITATGQRVTLRCSPRSGDLSVYWYQQSLDQGLQFLIQYYNGEERAKGNILERFSAQQFPDLHSELNLSSLELGDSALYFCASSVAAGDTDTQYFGPGTRLTVL.